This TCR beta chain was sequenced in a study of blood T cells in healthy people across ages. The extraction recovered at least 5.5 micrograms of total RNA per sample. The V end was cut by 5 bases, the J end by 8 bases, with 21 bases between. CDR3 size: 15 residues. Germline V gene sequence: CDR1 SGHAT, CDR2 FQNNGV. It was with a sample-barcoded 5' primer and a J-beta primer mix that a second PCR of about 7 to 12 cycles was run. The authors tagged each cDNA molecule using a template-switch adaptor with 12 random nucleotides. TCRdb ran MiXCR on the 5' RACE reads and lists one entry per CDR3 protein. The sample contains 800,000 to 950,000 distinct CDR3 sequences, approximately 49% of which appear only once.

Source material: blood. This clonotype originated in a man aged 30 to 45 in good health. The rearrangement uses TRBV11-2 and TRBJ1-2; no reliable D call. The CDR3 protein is CASSRPTGGSEGYTF. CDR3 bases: TGTGCCAGCAGCAGACCCACCGGAGGTTCGGAAGGCTACACCTTC.